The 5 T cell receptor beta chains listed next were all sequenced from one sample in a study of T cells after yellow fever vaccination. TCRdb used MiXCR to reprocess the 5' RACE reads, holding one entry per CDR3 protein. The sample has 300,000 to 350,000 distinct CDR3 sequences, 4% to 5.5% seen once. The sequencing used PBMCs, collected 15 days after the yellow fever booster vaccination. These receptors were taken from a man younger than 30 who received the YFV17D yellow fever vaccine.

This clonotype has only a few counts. Written as DNA, the CDR3 is TGTGCCAGCAGCGTCGGCCAAGCCCAGGGCTACACCTTC. This translates into CASSVGQAQGYTF. The genes are TRBV6-2 or TRBV6-3 and TRBJ1-2; D gene uncertain. Germline CDR1 and CDR2: MNHEY and SVGEGT. This CDR3 comprises 13 residues. The V end was cut by 6 bases, the J end by 8 bases, with 16 bases between.

CDR3 coding DNA: TGTGCCAGCAGCCCCCAAGGTCTAGGAGCTTTCTTT. As protein: CASSPQGLGAFF. This chain links TRBV11-2 with TRBJ1-1, with D unresolved. The CDR3 is made up of 12 amino acids. V was cut by 5 bases and J by 10 bases, with 14 bases left in between. Germline V gives CDR1 SGHAT, CDR2 FQNNGV.

The CDR3 reads CASRQSGGRGSTQYF. The CDR3 nucleotides read TGTGCCAGCAGACAAAGCGGGGGCCGGGGTAGTACGCAGTATTTT. This rearrangement joins TRBV28 to TRBJ2-3; 8 bases agree with TRBD2. The CDR3 spans 15 residues. Germline assignment: CDR1 MDHEN and CDR2 SYDVKM. Trimming removed 6 bases from V and 8 bases from J; junction bases left unmatched: 13.

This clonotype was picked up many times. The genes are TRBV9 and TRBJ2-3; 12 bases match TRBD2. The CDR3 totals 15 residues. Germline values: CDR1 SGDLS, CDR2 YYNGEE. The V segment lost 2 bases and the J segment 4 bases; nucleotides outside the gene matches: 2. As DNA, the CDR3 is TGTGCCAGCAGCGTCCTAGCGGGGGGGGCAGATACGCAGTATTTT. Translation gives CASSVLAGGADTQYF.

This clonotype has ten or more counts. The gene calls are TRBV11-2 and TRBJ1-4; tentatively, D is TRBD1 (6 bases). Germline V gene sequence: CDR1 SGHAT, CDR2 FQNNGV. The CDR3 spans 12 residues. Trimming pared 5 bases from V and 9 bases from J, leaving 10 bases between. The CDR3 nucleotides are TGTGCCAGCAGCGAACAGGGTCAAAAACTGTTTTTT. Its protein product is CASSEQGQKLFF.